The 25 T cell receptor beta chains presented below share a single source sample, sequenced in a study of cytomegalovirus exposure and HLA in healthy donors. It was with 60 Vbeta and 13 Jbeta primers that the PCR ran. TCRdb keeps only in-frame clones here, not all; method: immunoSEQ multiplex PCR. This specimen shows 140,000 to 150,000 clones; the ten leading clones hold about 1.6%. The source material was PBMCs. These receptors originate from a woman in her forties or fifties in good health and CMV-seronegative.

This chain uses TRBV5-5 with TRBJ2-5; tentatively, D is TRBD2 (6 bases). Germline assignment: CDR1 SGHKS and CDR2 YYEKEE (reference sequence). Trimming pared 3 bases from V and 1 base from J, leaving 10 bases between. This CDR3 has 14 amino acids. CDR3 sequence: CASSSPGLQETQYF. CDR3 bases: TGTGCCAGCAGCTCCCCGGGACTCCAAGAGACCCAGTACTTC.

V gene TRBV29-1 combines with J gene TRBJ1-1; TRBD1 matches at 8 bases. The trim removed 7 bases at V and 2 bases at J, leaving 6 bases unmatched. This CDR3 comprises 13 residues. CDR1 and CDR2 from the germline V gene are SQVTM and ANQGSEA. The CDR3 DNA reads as TGCAGCGCTTCGACAGGGGTAAACACTGAAGCTTTCTTT. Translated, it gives CSASTGVNTEAFF.

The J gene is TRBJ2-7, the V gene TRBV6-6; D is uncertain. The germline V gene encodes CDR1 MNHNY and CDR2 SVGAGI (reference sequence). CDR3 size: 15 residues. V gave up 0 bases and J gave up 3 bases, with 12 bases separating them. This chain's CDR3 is CASSYSSPRSYEQYF. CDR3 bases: TGTGCCAGCAGTTACTCCTCACCCCGGAGCTACGAGCAGTACTTC.

CDR3 sequence: CASSPSGQGDSPLHF. In nucleotides, the CDR3 is TGTGCCAGCAGTCCATCCGGACAGGGAGATTCACCCCTCCACTTT. The V and J genes are TRBV28 and TRBJ1-6; 8 bases map to TRBD1. This CDR3 comprises 15 residues. Germline V gives CDR1 MDHEN, CDR2 SYDVKM. The V segment lost 5 bases and the J segment 8 bases; nucleotides outside the gene matches: 8.

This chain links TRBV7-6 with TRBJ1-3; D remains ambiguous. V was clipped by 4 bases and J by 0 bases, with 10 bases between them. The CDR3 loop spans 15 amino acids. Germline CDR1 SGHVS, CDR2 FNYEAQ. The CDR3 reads CASSSRSSSGNTIYF. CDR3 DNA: TGTGCCAGCAGCTCCCGGAGTAGCTCTGGAAACACCATATATTTT. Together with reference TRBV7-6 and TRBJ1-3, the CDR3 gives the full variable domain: GAGVSQSPRYKVTKRGQDVALRCDPISGHVSLYWYRQALGQGPEFLTYFNYEAQQDKSGLPNDRFSAERPEGSISTLTIQRTEQRDSAMYRCASSSRSSSGNTIYFGEGSWLTVV.

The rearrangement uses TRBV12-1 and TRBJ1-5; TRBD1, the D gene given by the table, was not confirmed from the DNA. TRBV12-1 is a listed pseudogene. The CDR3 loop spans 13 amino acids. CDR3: CASSFVHNQPQHF. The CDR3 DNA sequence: TGTGCCAGCAGCTTTGTACACAATCAGCCCCAGCATTTT.

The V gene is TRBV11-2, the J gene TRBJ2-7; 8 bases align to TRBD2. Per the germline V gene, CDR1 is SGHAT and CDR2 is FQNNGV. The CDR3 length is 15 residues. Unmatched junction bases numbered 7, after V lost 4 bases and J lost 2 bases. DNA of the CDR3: TGTGCCAGCAGCTCCGTAGCGGGGTGGACCTACGAGCAGTACTTC. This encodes CASSSVAGWTYEQYF.

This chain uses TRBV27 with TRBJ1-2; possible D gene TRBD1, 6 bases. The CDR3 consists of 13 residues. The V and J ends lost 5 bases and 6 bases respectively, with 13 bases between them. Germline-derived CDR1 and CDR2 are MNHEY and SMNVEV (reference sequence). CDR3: CASSLTGSDGYTF. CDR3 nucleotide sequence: TGTGCCAGCAGTCTTACAGGGTCGGATGGCTACACCTTC.

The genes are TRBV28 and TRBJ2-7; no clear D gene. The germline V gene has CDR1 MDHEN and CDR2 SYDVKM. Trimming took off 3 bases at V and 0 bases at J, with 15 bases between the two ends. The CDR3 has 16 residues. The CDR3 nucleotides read TGTGCCAGCAGTTTGATTGCGTCTCGATTCTCCTACGAGCAGTACTTC. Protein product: CASSLIASRFSYEQYF. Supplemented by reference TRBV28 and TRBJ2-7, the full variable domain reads DVKVTQSSRYLVKRTGEKVFLECVQDMDHENMFWYRQDPGLGLRLIYFSYDVKMKEKGDIPEGYSVSREKKERFSLILESASTNQTSMYLCASSLIASRFSYEQYFGPGTRLTVT.

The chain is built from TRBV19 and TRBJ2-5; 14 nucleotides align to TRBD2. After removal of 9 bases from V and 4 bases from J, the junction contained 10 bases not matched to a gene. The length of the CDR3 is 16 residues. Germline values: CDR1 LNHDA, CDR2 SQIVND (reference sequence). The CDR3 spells CASRTSGGHPPETQYF. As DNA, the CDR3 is TGTGCCAGCAGGACTAGCGGGGGGCACCCCCCAGAGACCCAGTACTTC. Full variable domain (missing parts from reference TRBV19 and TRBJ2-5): DGGITQSPKYLFRKEGQNVTLSCEQNLNHDAMYWYRQDPGQGLRLIYYSQIVNDFQKGDIAEGYSVSREKKESFPLTVTSAQKNPTAFYLCASRTSGGHPPETQYFGPGTRLLVL.

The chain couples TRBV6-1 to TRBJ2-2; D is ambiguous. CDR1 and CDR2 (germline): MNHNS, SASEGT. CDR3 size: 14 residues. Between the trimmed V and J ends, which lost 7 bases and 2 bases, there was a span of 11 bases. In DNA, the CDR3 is TGTGCCAGCATCTCAGGTGGCAACACCGGGGAGCTGTTTTTT. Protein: CASISGGNTGELFF.

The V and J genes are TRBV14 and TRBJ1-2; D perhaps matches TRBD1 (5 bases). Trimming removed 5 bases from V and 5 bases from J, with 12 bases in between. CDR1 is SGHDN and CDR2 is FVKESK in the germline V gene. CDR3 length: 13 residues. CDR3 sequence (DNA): TGTGCCAGCAGCTCGGGACTCTCATATGGCTACACCTTC. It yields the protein CASSSGLSYGYTF.

CDR3: CASSQELASYNEQFF. The CDR3 nucleotides read TGCGCCAGCAGCCAAGAACTAGCCAGCTACAATGAGCAGTTCTTC. The chain has TRBV4-3 and TRBJ2-1; D is possibly TRBD2 (6 bases). CDR1 is LGHNA, CDR2 YSLEER, per germline. V lost 0 bases and J lost 3, with 9 bases in between. This CDR3 region has 15 residues.

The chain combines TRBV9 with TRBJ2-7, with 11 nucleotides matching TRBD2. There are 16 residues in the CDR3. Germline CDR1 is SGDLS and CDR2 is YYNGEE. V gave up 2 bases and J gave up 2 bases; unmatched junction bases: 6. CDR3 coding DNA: TGTGCCAGCAGCGTGGGAGGACTAGCGGGTGCCTACGAGCAGTACTTC. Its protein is CASSVGGLAGAYEQYF.

The chain's CDR3 is CASSGTTSGSDPGSPYEQYF. The CDR3 DNA is TGTGCCAGCAGCGGGACTACTAGCGGGAGTGACCCGGGCAGCCCCTACGAGCAGTACTTC. This chain joins TRBV9 and TRBJ2-7, with 11 bases aligning to TRBD2. V lost 3 bases to trimming and J lost 2 bases; unmatched junction nucleotides: 19. CDR1 is SGDLS, CDR2 YYNGEE, per germline. The CDR3 is made up of 20 amino acids.

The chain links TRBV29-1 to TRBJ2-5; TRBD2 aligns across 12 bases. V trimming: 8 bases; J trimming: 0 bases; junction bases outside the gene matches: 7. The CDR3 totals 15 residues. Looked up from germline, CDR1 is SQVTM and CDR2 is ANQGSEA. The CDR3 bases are TGCAGCTCGAGGACTAGCGGGGCCTACCAAGAGACCCAGTACTTC. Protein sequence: CSSRTSGAYQETQYF.

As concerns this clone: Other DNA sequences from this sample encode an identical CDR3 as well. The CDR3 region is CASSLGTGNQPQHF. The CDR3 region has the DNA TGCGCCAGCAGCTTGGGGACAGGGAATCAGCCCCAGCATTTT. This chain links TRBV5-1 with TRBJ1-5; TRBD1 matches at 8 bases. Trimming took 0 bases from V and 4 from J; bases not matched to a gene: 0. The germline CDR1 and CDR2 sequences are SGHRS and YFSETQ. The CDR3 is made up of 14 amino acids.

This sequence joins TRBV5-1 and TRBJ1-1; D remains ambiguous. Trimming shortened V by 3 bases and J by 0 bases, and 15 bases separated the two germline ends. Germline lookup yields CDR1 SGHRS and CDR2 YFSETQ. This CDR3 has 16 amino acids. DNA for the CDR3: TGCGCCAGCAGCTGGACTCCGGTAGGTTTGAACACTGAAGCTTTCTTT. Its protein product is CASSWTPVGLNTEAFF.

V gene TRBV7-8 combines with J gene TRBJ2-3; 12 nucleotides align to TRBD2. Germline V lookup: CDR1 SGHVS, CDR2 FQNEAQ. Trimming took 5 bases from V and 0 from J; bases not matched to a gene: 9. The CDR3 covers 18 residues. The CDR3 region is CASSLLAGGPTSTDTQYF. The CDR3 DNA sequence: TGTGCCAGCAGCCTCCTAGCGGGGGGGCCTACTAGCACAGATACGCAGTATTTT.

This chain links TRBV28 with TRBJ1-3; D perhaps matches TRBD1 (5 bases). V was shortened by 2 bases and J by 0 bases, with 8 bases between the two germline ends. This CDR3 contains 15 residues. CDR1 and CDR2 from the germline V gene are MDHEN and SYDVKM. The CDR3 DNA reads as TGTGCCAGCAGTTTAGGGGCAGTCTCTGGAAACACCATATATTTT. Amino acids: CASSLGAVSGNTIYF.

CDR3 in amino acids: CASRTIPGNTIYF. The CDR3 DNA is TGTGCCAGCAGGACAATCCCTGGAAACACCATATATTTT. The J gene is TRBJ1-3, the V gene TRBV6-5; D gene unclear. The CDR3 totals 13 residues. Trimming took 6 bases from V and 2 from J, leaving 8 bases between them. Germline V gene sequence: CDR1 MNHEY, CDR2 SVGAGI.

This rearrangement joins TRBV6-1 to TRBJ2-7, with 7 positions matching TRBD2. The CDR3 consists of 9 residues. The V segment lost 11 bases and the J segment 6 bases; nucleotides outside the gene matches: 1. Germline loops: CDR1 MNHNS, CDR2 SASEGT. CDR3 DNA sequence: TGTGCCGGCGGGGGCGAGCAGTACTTC. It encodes CAGGGEQYF.

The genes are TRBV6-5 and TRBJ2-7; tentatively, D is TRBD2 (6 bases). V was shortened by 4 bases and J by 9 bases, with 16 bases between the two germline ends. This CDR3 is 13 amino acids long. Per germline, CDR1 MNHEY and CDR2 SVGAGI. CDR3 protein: CASSFDGRAGQYF. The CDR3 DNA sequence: TGTGCCAGCAGTTTCGACGGGAGAGCGGGGCAGTACTTC.

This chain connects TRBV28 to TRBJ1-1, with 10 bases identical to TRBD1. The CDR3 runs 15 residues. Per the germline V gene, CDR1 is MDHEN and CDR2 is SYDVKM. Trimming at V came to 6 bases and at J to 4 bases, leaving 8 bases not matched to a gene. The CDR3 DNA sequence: TGTGCCAGCAGGACGCCGACAGGGGGCGGCACTGAAGCTTTCTTT. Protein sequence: CASRTPTGGGTEAFF. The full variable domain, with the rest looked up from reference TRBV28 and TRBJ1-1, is DVKVTQSSRYLVKRTGEKVFLECVQDMDHENMFWYRQDPGLGLRLIYFSYDVKMKEKGDIPEGYSVSREKKERFSLILESASTNQTSMYLCASRTPTGGGTEAFFGQGTRLTVV.

Here the CDR3 reads CASSNRDSSSYEQYF. The CDR3 bases are TGTGCCAGCAGCAACCGGGACTCGAGCTCCTACGAGCAGTACTTC. The rearrangement joins TRBV7-9 to TRBJ2-7, with TRBD2 as a possible D gene (6 bases). Trimming removed 5 bases from V and 0 bases from J, with 14 bases in between. Germline CDR1 and CDR2: SEHNR and FQNEAQ (reference sequence). This CDR3 spans 15 amino acids.